Sequencing of this T cell receptor (beta chain) was carried out in a study of circulating and synovial CD4+ cells in juvenile arthritis. The CDR3 spans 13 residues. Germline V CDR1 and CDR2: SNHLY, FYNNEI. V was trimmed by 7 bases and J by 1 base, leaving 8 bases between them. TCRdb keeps only in-frame clones here, not all; method: immunoSEQ multiplex PCR. The data contain under 40,000 clones, 85% to 95% of them singletons. This clone was counted a single time. Its matching antigen is unknown. Findings and caveats of the study: Compared with bulk blood, circulating pathogenic-like lymphocytes shared substantially more CDR3 sequences with synovial T cells. T cell genome counts differed by at least an order of magnitude between CPL and CD4 samples. Measured synovium overlap likely understates the true shared repertoire.

V gene TRBV2 combines with J gene TRBJ1-5, with D possibly TRBD1 on 6 matching bases. The specimen was CD4+ T cells from blood. The receptor's source is a human donor with juvenile idiopathic arthritis. The CDR3 sequence: CASNDRSNQPQHF. CDR3 nucleotide sequence: TGTGCCAGCAACGACAGGAGCAATCAGCCCCAGCATTTT.